The TCR beta chain described here comes from a study of beta chain features in type 1 diabetes (dated by TCRdb to 2016 to 2019). Background for the entire study: Mean age, gender distribution, total cell number and subset yield were not different between patients and healthy donors. A total of 90 million to 140 million sorted cells were examined across all samples, and RNA yield correlated strongly with the number of cells per subset. Whereas all 30 or so donors provided naive and central memory subsets, regulatory and stem cell-like memory subsets were isolated from just 8 patients and roughly 8 healthy donors. The study compared TCRB repertoires of sorted circulating CD4+ T cell subsets between recently diagnosed type 1 diabetes patients and matched healthy donors. The investigation overall reported the following: Because cDNA was sequenced instead of genomic DNA, activated cells with high expression could be over-represented, although the groups did not differ in activation or CD3 levels. The naive, central memory and regulatory TCRB repertoires appeared to resemble one another more closely among patients than among healthy donors. HLA sub-analyses involved small numbers of individuals, so any influence of HLA type on TCRB rearrangement remained unresolved. PCR may preferentially amplify shorter templates, but because patient and control samples were amplified and corrected together, any resulting skew would affect both groups equally. A moderate but significant shortening of TCRB CDR3 length was observed in type 1 diabetes patients in all four CD4+ subsets. Fewer insertions and more nucleotide deletions at VDJ recombination sites were observed in patients with type 1 diabetes, implying thymic rearrangement abnormalities.

Taken from the germline V gene (reference sequence), the CDR1 and CDR2 loops are LNHDA and SQIVND. Between the V and J ends, shortened by 8 bases and 7 bases respectively, the junction contains 14 bases. The CDR3 sequence holds 12 residues, the cysteine and phenylalanine included. Only CDR3 DNA is held: 36 bases, read in frame from base 1. This clone was detected only a few times. The clone's antigen remains unknown. Base-call qualities are not available, and no considerably larger clone is one nucleotide away. Each donor gave one peripheral blood draw, about 110 mL on average, collected into heparinised tubes. Naive, central memory, regulatory and stem cell-like memory CD4+ T cells were sorted on a BD FACSAria II using a panel including CD45RO, CCR7, CD25, CD127, CD95 and CD27. Purity was above 98% for every sorted population. PBMCs were isolated right away by Lymphoprep density gradient centrifugation and were stained directly, without culture. Samples were stained and sorted in pairs, with one healthy donor and one patient per experiment, so that batch effects were minimized.

All of the isolated RNA was reverse transcribed with the High Capacity cDNA Reverse Transcription Kit, so expressed TCRB transcripts were sequenced. Deep immunoSEQ sequencing was performed on naive, central memory and regulatory T cell samples, with an average of roughly 4 million total reads per sample. Sorted cells were lysed in RLT buffer, and RNA was extracted using DNase-treated RNeasy Micro or Mini kits according to cell number. Each cell subset was processed separately to prevent cross-contamination, with patient and healthy donor samples processed together. TCRB sequences were amplified from cDNA with the immunoSEQ multiplex PCR, producing 87-bp fragments spanning the CDR3 region. Sequencing of the amplicons was performed on the Illumina HiSeq platform. In the source study's methods: PCR bias was computationally corrected using synthetic template baselines, reads within Hamming distance 2 were collapsed, and singletons that could not be merged were discarded. Reads were aligned to IMGT to assign V, D and J genes, CDR3 length, and insertions or deletions at six rearrangement sites. Clonotype counts were normalized to sorted cell number within each subset before computing true diversity and Gini coefficients with the tcR R package. The overlap coefficient, calculated on TCRB nucleotide sequences, was used to quantify repertoire sharing. Out-of-frame TCRB sequences from naive cells were analyzed as a proxy for the pre-selection repertoire. TCRdb mirrors the immuneACCESS table, restricted to in-frame sequences. Some clones are absent from its copies; in checked studies, under half trace to an unresolved V gene, and the reason for the others is unknown. The V and J calls and clone size come from that table; D and trimming were worked out from the DNA. This sample has 450,000 or so clones in its table, and about an eighth of those were observed once. 0.035% to 0.05% of the sample rests with the top ten.

This receptor was obtained from a woman between 18 and 30 years old in good health. The specimen sequenced was naive CD4+ T cells from blood. Taken with the paper, the label for cell subset or site translates to: true naive CD4+ T cells. The sequence joins TRBV19 to TRBJ1-2, with the identity of the D gene unclear. The nucleotide sequence reads TGTGCCAGTCCGACAAGAGGCGGTGGCTACACCTTC. This encodes CASPTRGGGYTF.